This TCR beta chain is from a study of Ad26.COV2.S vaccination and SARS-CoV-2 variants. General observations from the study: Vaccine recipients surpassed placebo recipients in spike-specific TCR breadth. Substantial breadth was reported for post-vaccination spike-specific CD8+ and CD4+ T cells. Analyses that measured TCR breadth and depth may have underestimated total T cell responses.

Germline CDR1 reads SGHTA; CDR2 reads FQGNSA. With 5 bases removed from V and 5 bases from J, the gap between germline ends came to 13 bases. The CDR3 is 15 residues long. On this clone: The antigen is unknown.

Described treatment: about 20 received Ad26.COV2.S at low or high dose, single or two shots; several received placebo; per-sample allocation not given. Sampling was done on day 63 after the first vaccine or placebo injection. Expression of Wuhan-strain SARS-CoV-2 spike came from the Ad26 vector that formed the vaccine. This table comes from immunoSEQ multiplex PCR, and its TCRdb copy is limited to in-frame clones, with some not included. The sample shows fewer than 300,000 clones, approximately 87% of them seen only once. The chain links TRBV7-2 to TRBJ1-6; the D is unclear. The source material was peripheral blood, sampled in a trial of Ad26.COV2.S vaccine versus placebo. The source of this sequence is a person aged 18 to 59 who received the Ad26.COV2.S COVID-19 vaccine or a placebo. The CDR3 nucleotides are TGTGCCAGCAGCCCCGACCGGAAAAATAATTCACCCCTCCACTTT. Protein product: CASSPDRKNNSPLHF.